These T cell receptor beta chains were read from a single sample in a study of CD8 T cells in Susac syndrome. From the immunoSEQ multiplex PCR reads, TCRdb called clonotypes with MiXCR, one entry per CDR3 protein. The sample has around 190,000 distinct CDR3 sequences; approximately 94% are singletons. Sequenced: CD4+ T cells from PBMCs. The receptors derive from a human donor in good health. The CDR3 runs from the conserved cysteine through the conserved F or W. The order of the fields is J gene, V gene, D gene, clone size, CDR3 protein, CDR3 DNA. The D gene is left open where the match is weak. Clone size is stated in some rows and not others, as once, few, many or a class when expanded.

J: TRBJ1-2; V: TRBV7-2; D: .; size: .; CDR3: CASSLLRSYGYTF; DNA: TGTGCCAGCAGCTTACTGAGGAGCTATGGCTACACCTTC
J: TRBJ2-5; V: TRBV30; D: .; size: .; CDR3: CAWSVRVAETQYF; DNA: TGTGCCTGGAGTGTACGAGTAGCAGAGACCCAGTACTTC
J: TRBJ1-2; V: TRBV20-1; D: TRBD1; size: .; CDR3: CSATGGAARGYTF; DNA: TGCAGTGCAACAGGGGGCGCCGCTCGTGGCTACACCTTC
J: TRBJ2-1; V: TRBV19; D: .; size: .; CDR3: CASSSGTKNGDEQFF; DNA: TGTGCCAGTAGTAGCGGGACCAAGAACGGGGATGAGCAGTTCTTC
J: TRBJ1-2; V: TRBV4-3; D: .; size: .; CDR3: CASSPSTGRENRPPYGYTF; DNA: TGCGCCAGCAGCCCGTCCACCGGGCGAGAAAACAGGCCCCCATATGGCTACACCTTC
J: TRBJ2-3; V: TRBV7-8; D: .; size: .; CDR3: CASSLLGAADTQYF; DNA: TGTGCCAGCAGCTTACTGGGAGCCGCAGATACGCAGTATTTT
J: TRBJ2-7; V: TRBV7-2; D: TRBD2; size: .; CDR3: CASRSTSGRSGSEQYF; DNA: TGTGCCAGCAGGTCGACTAGCGGGAGAAGCGGCTCCGAGCAGTACTTC
J: TRBJ2-1; V: TRBV6-5; D: .; size: .; CDR3: CASSPGGGRDNEQFF; DNA: TGTGCCAGCAGTCCCGGGGGCGGGAGAGACAATGAGCAGTTCTTC
J: TRBJ1-2; V: TRBV15; D: .; size: .; CDR3: CATSRGPGNYGYTF; DNA: TGTGCCACCAGCAGAGGCCCGGGTAACTATGGCTACACCTTC
J: TRBJ2-7; V: TRBV19; D: .; size: .; CDR3: CASRSEGGSYEQYF; DNA: TGTGCCAGTAGATCCGAAGGGGGGTCCTACGAGCAGTACTTC
J: TRBJ2-3; V: TRBV2; D: .; size: .; CDR3: CASSEAAGTDTQYF; DNA: TGTGCCAGCAGTGAAGCGGCCGGGACAGATACGCAGTATTTT
J: TRBJ2-7; V: TRBV30; D: .; size: .; CDR3: CAWSATYEQYF; DNA: TGTGCCTGGAGTGCGACCTACGAGCAGTACTTC
J: TRBJ2-1; V: TRBV7-3; D: TRBD2; size: .; CDR3: CASSLQNTGTSGEQFF; DNA: TGTGCCAGCAGCCTACAAAACACCGGGACTAGCGGTGAGCAGTTCTTC
J: TRBJ2-7; V: TRBV29-1; D: TRBD2; size: .; CDR3: CSVAGLAYEQYF; DNA: TGCAGCGTCGCGGGACTAGCCTACGAGCAGTACTTC
J: TRBJ1-5; V: TRBV25-1; D: .; size: .; CDR3: CASAPGLSNQPQHF; DNA: TGTGCCAGCGCCCCGGGACTTAGCAATCAGCCCCAGCATTTT
J: TRBJ1-5; V: TRBV27; D: .; size: .; CDR3: CASTSRTANGRNQPQHF; DNA: TGTGCCAGCACCTCCCGGACAGCCAACGGGCGCAATCAGCCCCAGCATTTT
J: TRBJ2-5; V: TRBV23-1; D: TRBD1; size: .; CDR3: CASSQKGQGATETQYF; DNA: TGCGCCAGCAGTCAAAAGGGACAGGGGGCAACGGAGACCCAGTACTTC
J: TRBJ1-5; V: TRBV2; D: .; size: .; CDR3: CASSEQGTNQPQHF; DNA: TGTGCCAGCAGTGAACAGGGCACCAATCAGCCCCAGCATTTT
J: TRBJ2-1; V: TRBV3-1; D: TRBD2; size: .; CDR3: CASSYSGRADNEQFF; DNA: TGTGCCAGCAGCTATAGCGGGAGGGCAGATAATGAGCAGTTCTTC
J: TRBJ2-6; V: TRBV4-2; D: .; size: .; CDR3: CASSQALSGNSGANVLTF; DNA: TGTGCCAGCAGCCAAGCCCTTTCGGGGAACTCTGGGGCCAACGTCCTGACTTTC
J: TRBJ2-3; V: TRBV20-1; D: .; size: .; CDR3: CSANPPSSTDTQYF; DNA: TGCAGTGCTAATCCACCCTCTAGCACAGATACGCAGTATTTT
J: TRBJ2-1; V: TRBV9; D: TRBD1; size: .; CDR3: CASSPGDSNEQFF; DNA: TGTGCCAGCAGCCCAGGGGACAGCAATGAGCAGTTCTTC
J: TRBJ2-5; V: TRBV27; D: TRBD2; size: .; CDR3: CASSLMGAGGAMKTQYF; DNA: TGTGCCAGCAGTTTAATGGGAGCGGGAGGGGCAATGAAGACCCAGTACTTC
J: TRBJ2-1; V: TRBV6-5; D: TRBD2; size: once; CDR3: CASRRLAHNEQFF; DNA: TGTGCCAGCAGGAGACTAGCCCACAATGAGCAGTTCTTC